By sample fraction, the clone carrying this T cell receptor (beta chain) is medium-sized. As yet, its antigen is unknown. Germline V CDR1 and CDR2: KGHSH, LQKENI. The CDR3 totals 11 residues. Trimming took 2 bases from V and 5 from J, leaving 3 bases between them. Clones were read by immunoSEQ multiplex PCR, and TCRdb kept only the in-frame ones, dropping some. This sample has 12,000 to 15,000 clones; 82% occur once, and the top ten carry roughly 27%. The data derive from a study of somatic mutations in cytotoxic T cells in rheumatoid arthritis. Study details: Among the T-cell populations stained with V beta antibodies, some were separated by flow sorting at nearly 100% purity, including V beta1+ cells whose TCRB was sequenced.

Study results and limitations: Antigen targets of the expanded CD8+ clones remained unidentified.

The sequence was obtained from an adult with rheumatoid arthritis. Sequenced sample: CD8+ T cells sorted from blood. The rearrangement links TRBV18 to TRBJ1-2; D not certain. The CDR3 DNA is TGTGCCAGCTCACCAGATTATGGCTACACCTTC. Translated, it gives CASSPDYGYTF.